The 10 T cell receptor beta chains below all came from one sample that was sequenced in a study of T cells in Graves' hyperthyroidism and ophthalmopathy. Regions amplified from RNA transcripts were the TCR beta CDR3 regions. The HTBI primer set was used in a first-round RT-PCR of the TCR CDR3. In TCRdb, the multiplex PCR reads were re-called with MiXCR into one record per CDR3 protein. The profile covers 500,000 to 700,000 distinct CDR3 sequences, with over 15% appearing a single time and about 20% taken by the ten largest. Source material: blood. Receptors were obtained from a woman between 18 and 30 years old with Graves' hyperthyroidism.

This clonotype was recorded a few times. The chain carries TRBV20-1 and TRBJ2-3; D remains unclear. The length of the CDR3 is 13 residues. V gave up 3 bases and J gave up 3 bases, with 10 bases separating them. The germline V gene has CDR1 DFQATT and CDR2 SNEGSKA (reference sequence). CDR3 protein: CSASLMATDTQYF. CDR3 coding DNA: TGCAGTGCTAGTTTAATGGCGACAGATACGCAGTATTTT.

This clonotype was counted a few times. The rearrangement links TRBV20-1 to TRBJ2-5; possible D gene TRBD1, 5 bases. Trimming took 2 bases from V and 1 from J, leaving 8 bases between them. The germline CDR1 and CDR2 sequences are DFQATT and SNEGSKA (reference sequence). The CDR3 is made up of 13 amino acids. CDR3 bases: TGCAGTGCTAGATTGGACATCCAAGAGACCCAGTACTTC. Amino acid sequence: CSARLDIQETQYF.

This clonotype was recorded at least ten times. The chain carries TRBV5-1 and TRBJ2-1; TRBD2 aligns across 9 bases. CDR3 length equals 13 residues. Germline V lookup: CDR1 SGHRS, CDR2 YFSETQ. V shed 4 bases, J shed 7 bases, and the junction held 3 bases outside the gene matches. The CDR3 coding sequence is TGCGCCAGCAGCGTGAGCGGGGGGAATGAGCAGTTCTTC. It specifies CASSVSGGNEQFF.

This clonotype was seen many times. V is TRBV2 and J is TRBJ2-1, with TRBD2 as a possible D gene (5 bases). CDR1 is SNHLY, CDR2 FYNNEI, per germline. The germline V and J ends were trimmed by 6 bases and 8 bases, with 20 bases remaining between them. This CDR3 spans 15 amino acids. The CDR3: CASSPANPRRDEQFF. For the CDR3, the DNA is TGTGCCAGCAGCCCGGCAAATCCTCGGCGGGATGAGCAGTTCTTC.

The J gene is TRBJ1-2, the V gene TRBV24-1; 9 nucleotides agree with TRBD1. This CDR3 contains 14 residues. V gave up 3 bases and J gave up 8 bases; unmatched junction bases: 6. Germline CDR1 and CDR2: KGHDR and SFDVKD. The CDR3 DNA sequence: TGTGCCACCAGTGATCTACAGGGGGCGGGCGGCTACACCTTC. The encoded protein is CATSDLQGAGGYTF.

This clonotype was detected ten times or more. The V call is TRBV25-1, the J call TRBJ2-1, with a possible D match to TRBD1 (6 bases). Trimming shortened V by 8 bases and J by 0 bases, and 20 bases separated the two germline ends. The CDR3 has 17 residues. Germline loops: CDR1 MGHDK, CDR2 SYGVNS. This CDR3 reads CASENNTGSSSYNEQFF. CDR3 coding DNA: TGTGCCAGCGAGAACAATACAGGGTCTAGCTCCTACAATGAGCAGTTCTTC.

The J gene is TRBJ1-3, the V gene TRBV20-1; tentatively, D is TRBD1 (6 bases). CDR3 length: 15 residues. Trimming took 4 bases from V and 0 from J, leaving 13 bases between them. Germline values: CDR1 DFQATT, CDR2 SNEGSKA (reference sequence). CDR3 in amino acids: CSATPGQSSGNTIYF. DNA for the CDR3: TGCAGTGCTACCCCCGGACAGTCCTCTGGAAACACCATATATTTT.

This clonotype has just a few counts. The chain couples TRBV15 to TRBJ2-7, with 7 bases that match TRBD2. Germline CDR1 is LNHNV and CDR2 is YYDKDF (reference sequence). This CDR3 has 16 residues. V gave up 0 bases and J gave up 2 bases; unmatched junction bases: 7. CDR3 residues: CATSRDPPGGPYEQYF. The CDR3 region has the DNA TGTGCCACCAGCAGAGATCCCCCGGGAGGACCCTACGAGCAGTACTTC.

This clonotype was seen repeatedly, ten times or more. The genes are TRBV3-1 and TRBJ2-1; 11 nucleotides align to TRBD2. V trimming: 3 bases; J trimming: 11 bases; junction bases outside the gene matches: 3. This CDR3 comprises 13 residues. Germline V CDR1 and CDR2: LGHDT, YNNKEL (reference sequence). The CDR3 sequence: CASSQVTSGKQFF. The CDR3 DNA is TGTGCCAGCAGCCAGGTGACTAGCGGGAAGCAGTTCTTC.

The J gene is TRBJ1-2, the V gene TRBV6-1; maybe TRBD1 (5 bases). V was cut by 0 bases and J by 0 bases, with 14 bases left in between. Germline V gene sequence: CDR1 MNHNS, CDR2 SASEGT. CDR3 length: 17 residues. CDR3 amino acids: CASSEASTGRPNYGYTF. The CDR3 nucleotides read TGTGCCAGCAGTGAAGCGTCGACGGGACGGCCTAACTATGGCTACACCTTC.